The clone carrying this T cell receptor (beta chain) was observed at least ten times. The antigen remains undetermined. Germline trimming cut 6 bases from V and 3 bases from J; bases unmatched to any gene: 7. The CDR3 is 14 amino acids. Germline V gene data show CDR1 as MNHEY and CDR2 as SVGAGI. The source of the sample is a study of tumor-infiltrating lymphocytes in primary liver carcinoma. Turning to the study itself: Samples produced roughly 3.5 to 8 million productive TCRbeta reads, comparable across tissue types.

It was unsorted whole blood that yielded blood RNA, and germline DNA was also extracted. TCR beta cDNA was reverse-transcribed from roughly 520 ng of total RNA. The reaction used a constant-region primer and ProtoScript II reverse transcriptase. ARM-PCR, slightly modified, supplied the TCR beta libraries through three nested multiplex PCR rounds. Use of TRBV1-TRBV30 forward primers with a C-beta reverse primer characterized the first two PCR rounds, which lasted about 11 cycles each. Via MiXCR, TCRdb re-called the multiplex PCR reads, giving one row per CDR3 protein. The sample consists of approximately 310,000 distinct CDR3 sequences, 65% of them appearing once. General study points: The study found a significantly higher top-250-clone fraction in tumors than in blood (p = 0.039).

This chain connects TRBV6-5 to TRBJ2-7; 8 bases map to TRBD2. Material: peripheral blood. The receptor's source is a man aged 40-55 years with primary liver carcinoma and hepatitis B virus infection. The CDR3 DNA sequence: TGTGCCAGCAGGCTGACGGCGGGGGGCTACGAGCAGTACTTC. This sequence encodes CASRLTAGGYEQYF.